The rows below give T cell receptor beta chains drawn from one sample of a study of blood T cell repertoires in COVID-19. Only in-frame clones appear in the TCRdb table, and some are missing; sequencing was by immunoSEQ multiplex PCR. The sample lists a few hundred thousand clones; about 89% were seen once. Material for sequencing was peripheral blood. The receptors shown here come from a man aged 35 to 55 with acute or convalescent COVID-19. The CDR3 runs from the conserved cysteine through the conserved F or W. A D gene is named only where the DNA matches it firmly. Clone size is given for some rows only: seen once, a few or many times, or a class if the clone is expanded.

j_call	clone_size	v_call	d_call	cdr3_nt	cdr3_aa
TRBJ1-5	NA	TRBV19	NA	TGTGCCAGTAGTAAGGGGAATCAGCCCCAGCATTTT	CASSKGNQPQHF
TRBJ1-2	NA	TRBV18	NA	TGTGCCAGCTCAGCCGCCGCCAGGGAGGAAGGCTACACCTTC	CASSAAAREEGYTF
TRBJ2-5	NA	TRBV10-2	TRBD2	TGCGCCAGCGCGACTAGCGGGAGGGAGACCCAGTACTTC	CASATSGRETQYF
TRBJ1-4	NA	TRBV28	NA	TGTGCCAGCAGTTTATTTGCGAATGAAAAACTGTTTTTT	CASSLFANEKLFF
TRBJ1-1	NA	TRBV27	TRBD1	TGTGCCAGCAGTTTATCAGGGGGCGGAACTGAAGCTTTCTTT	CASSLSGGGTEAFF
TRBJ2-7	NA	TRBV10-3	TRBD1	TGTGCCATCAGGTCGGGTCGCCAGGGGGTCTACGAGCAGTACTTC	CAIRSGRQGVYEQYF
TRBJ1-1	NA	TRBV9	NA	TGTGCCAGCAGCGTAGATCCAGGTCGTGCCACTGAAGCTTTCTTT	CASSVDPGRATEAFF
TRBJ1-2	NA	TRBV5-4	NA	TGTGCCAGCAGCGGGTATATCAGGCCTCTGGGCCGCTACACCTTC	CASSGYIRPLGRYTF
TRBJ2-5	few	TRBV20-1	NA	TGCAGTGCTAGTAGCGAAATAGAGACCCAGTACTTC	CSASSEIETQYF
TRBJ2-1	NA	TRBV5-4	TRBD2	TGTGCCAGCAGCTCTAGCGGGGACGAGCAGTTCTTC	CASSSSGDEQFF
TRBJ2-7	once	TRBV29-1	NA	TGCAGCGTTGCACCGGGACACCCTTACGAGCAGTACTTC	CSVAPGHPYEQYF
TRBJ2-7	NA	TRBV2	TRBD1	TGTGCCAGCACAAACCGGGACAGGGGGCTCTACGAGCAGTACTTC	CASTNRDRGLYEQYF
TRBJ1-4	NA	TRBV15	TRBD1	TGTGCCACCAGCAGAGATCCAGGGACAGGGAGTGAAAAACTGTTTTTT	CATSRDPGTGSEKLFF
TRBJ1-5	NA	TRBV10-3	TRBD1	TGTGCCATCAGGCCGGACAGGCCAGGACAGCCCCAGCATTTT	CAIRPDRPGQPQHF
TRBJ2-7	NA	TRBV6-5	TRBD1	TGTGCCAGCACCCGGACAGGGAGCCACGAGCAGTACTTC	CASTRTGSHEQYF
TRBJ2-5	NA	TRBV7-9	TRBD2	TGTGCCAGCAGCTCCGCGACGGGGGGACCCGAGACCCAGTACTTC	CASSSATGGPETQYF
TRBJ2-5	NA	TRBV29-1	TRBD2	TGCAGCGTTGATGAGGCGGGAGGGCCAGAGACCCAGTACTTC	CSVDEAGGPETQYF
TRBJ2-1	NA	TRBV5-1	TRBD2	TGCGCCAGCAGCACTGGAGTCCTTAGCGGGGACTTGAGCTCCTACAATGAGCAGTTCTTC	CASSTGVLSGDLSSYNEQFF
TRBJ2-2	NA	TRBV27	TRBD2	TGTGCCAGCGTCCTAGCGGGACCGAACACCGGGGAGCTGTTTTTT	CASVLAGPNTGELFF
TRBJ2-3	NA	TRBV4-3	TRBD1	TGCGCCAGCAGCCAAGGGCTACAGGGGACAGATACGCAGTATTTT	CASSQGLQGTDTQYF
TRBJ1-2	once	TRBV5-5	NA	TGTGCCAGCAGCCGTCAGAAGTTCCGTAACTATGGCTACACCTTC	CASSRQKFRNYGYTF
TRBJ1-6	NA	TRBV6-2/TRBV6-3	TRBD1	TGTGCCAGCAGTGTCCGGGACAGGGGGTATAATTCACCCCTCCACTTT	CASSVRDRGYNSPLHF
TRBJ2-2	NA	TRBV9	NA	TGTGCCAGCAGCGTCCGGGCCCCCGGGGGTCTCACCGGGGAGCTGTTTTTT	CASSVRAPGGLTGELFF
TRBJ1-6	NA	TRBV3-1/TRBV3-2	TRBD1	TGTGCCAGCAGCTTTGGACAGGACGGCTCACCCCTCCACTTT	CASSFGQDGSPLHF
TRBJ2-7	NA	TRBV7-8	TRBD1	TGTGCCAGCAGCCGCGCCGGGACAGGGGGCGCTGGTCGAACCTACGAGCAGTACTTC	CASSRAGTGGAGRTYEQYF
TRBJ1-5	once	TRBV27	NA	TGTGCCAGCAGTTTATATTATAGCAATCAGCCCCAGCATTTT	CASSLYYSNQPQHF
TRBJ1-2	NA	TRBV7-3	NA	TGTGCCAGCAGCTTAACCGGGACTGGGGGCTACACCTTC	CASSLTGTGGYTF
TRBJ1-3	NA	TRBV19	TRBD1	TGTGCCAGTAGGGCGACGTCGACAGGGGTTGGAAACACCATATATTTT	CASRATSTGVGNTIYF
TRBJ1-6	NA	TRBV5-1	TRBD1	TGCGCCAGCAGCTTAAGGGACAGTTCACCCCTCCACTTT	CASSLRDSSPLHF
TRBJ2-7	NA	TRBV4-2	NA	TGTGCCAGCAGCCAAGGGGCTTTTCAGGGGCCAGCTAACGAGCAGTACTTC	CASSQGAFQGPANEQYF
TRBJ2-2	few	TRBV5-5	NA	TGTGCCAGCAGCCCGTCCCACAGGGACACCGGGGAGCTGTTTTTT	CASSPSHRDTGELFF
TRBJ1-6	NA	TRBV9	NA	TGTGCCAGCAGCGTTTCGGGTTCACCCCTCCACTTT	CASSVSGSPLHF
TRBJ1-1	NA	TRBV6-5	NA	TGTGCCAGTCTCCTCAGTCGGGAGAACACTGAAGCTTTCTTT	CASLLSRENTEAFF
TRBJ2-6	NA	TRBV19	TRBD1	TGTGCCAGTAGTAAAACAGGGGGATTTGGGGCCAACGTCCTGACTTTC	CASSKTGGFGANVLTF
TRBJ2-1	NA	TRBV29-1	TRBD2	TGCAGCGTTGAAGATAGCGGGCCTAGCGGGAGCAATGAGCAGTTCTTC	CSVEDSGPSGSNEQFF
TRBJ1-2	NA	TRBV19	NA	TGTGCCAGTAGTATAGATGAGGAGGGAGATGGCTACACCTTC	CASSIDEEGDGYTF
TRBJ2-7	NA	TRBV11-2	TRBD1	TGTGCCAGCCGCCACGGGACAGGCTCCTACGAGCAGTACTTC	CASRHGTGSYEQYF
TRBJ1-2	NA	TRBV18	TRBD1	TGTGCCAGCTCACCAGACCGGGACAGGGCTGCCTACACCTTC	CASSPDRDRAAYTF
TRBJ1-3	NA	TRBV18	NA	TGTGCCAGCTCACCAATGGCGGGGGGTCTCTCTGGAAACACCATATATTTT	CASSPMAGGLSGNTIYF
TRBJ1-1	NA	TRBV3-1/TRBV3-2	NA	TGTGCCAGCAGCCAAGATGGGGGGACTGAAGCTTTCTTT	CASSQDGGTEAFF
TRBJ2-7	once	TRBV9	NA	TGTGCCAGCAGCCCCCGGGCTAGCCCGAGCTACGAGCAGTACTTC	CASSPRASPSYEQYF
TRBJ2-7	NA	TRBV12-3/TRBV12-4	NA	TGTGCCAGCAGTTTAATCGGGTACGAGCAGTACTTC	CASSLIGYEQYF
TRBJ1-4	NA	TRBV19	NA	TGTGCCAGCTCCCCGGGGGTGACACTTAATGAAAAACTGTTTTTT	CASSPGVTLNEKLFF
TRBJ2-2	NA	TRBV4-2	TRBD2	TGTGCCAGCAGTCTCCGGACTAGCATGGACACCGGGGAGCTGTTTTTT	CASSLRTSMDTGELFF
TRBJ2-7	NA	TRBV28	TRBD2	TGTGCCAGCAGTTTAGTCGCTGGGGCGGGAGGGCTCAAAAGCTCCTACGAGCAGTACTTC	CASSLVAGAGGLKSSYEQYF